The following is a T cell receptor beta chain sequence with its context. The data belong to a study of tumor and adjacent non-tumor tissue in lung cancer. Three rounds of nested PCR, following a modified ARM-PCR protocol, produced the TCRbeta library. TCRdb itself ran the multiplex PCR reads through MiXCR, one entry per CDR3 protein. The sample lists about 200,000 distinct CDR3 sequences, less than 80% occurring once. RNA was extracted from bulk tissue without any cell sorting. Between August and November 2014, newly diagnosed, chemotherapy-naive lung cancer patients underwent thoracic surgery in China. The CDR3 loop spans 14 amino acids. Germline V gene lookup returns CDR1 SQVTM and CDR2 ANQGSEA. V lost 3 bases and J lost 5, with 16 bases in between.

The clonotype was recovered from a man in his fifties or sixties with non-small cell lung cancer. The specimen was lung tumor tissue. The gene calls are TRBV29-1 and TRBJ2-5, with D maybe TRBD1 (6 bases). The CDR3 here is CSVEPSGELETQYF. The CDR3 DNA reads TGCAGCGTTGAGCCGTCAGGGGAGCTCGAGACCCAGTACTTC.